This T cell receptor beta chain was recorded in a study of T cells in Graves' hyperthyroidism and ophthalmopathy. After removal of 5 bases from V and 3 bases from J, the junction contained 8 bases not matched to a gene. CDR3 length equals 15 residues. From germline, CDR1 is SGHRS and CDR2 YFSETQ. This clonotype was seen at least ten times. It was RNA transcripts that yielded the amplified TCR beta CDR3 regions. The TCR CDR3 was amplified in a first-round RT-PCR using the HTBI primer set. TCRdb re-analysed the multiplex PCR reads in MiXCR, keeping a single row per CDR3 protein. The table has 450,000 to 600,000 distinct CDR3 sequences, 14% seen once.

The chain joins TRBV5-1 to TRBJ1-5; 7 nucleotides match TRBD1. Source material: blood. This clonotype originated in a middle-aged woman with Graves' hyperthyroidism. In DNA, the CDR3 is TGCGCCAGCAGGTTCGGGACAGCGATCAATCAGCCCCAGCATTTT. Translated, it gives CASRFGTAINQPQHF.